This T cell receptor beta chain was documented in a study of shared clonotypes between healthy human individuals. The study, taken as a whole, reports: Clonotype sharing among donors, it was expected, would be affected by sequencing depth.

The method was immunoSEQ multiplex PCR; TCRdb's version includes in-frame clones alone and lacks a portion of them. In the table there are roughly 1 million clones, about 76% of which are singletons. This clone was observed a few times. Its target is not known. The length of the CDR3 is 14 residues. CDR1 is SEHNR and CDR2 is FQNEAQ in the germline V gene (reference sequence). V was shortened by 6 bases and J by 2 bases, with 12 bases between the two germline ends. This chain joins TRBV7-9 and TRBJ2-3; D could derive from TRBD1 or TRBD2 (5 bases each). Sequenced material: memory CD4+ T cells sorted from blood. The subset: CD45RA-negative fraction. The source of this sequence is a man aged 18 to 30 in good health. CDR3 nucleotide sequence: TGTGCCAGCAGACCAGCCGGGACCACAGATACGCAGTATTTT. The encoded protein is CASRPAGTTDTQYF.